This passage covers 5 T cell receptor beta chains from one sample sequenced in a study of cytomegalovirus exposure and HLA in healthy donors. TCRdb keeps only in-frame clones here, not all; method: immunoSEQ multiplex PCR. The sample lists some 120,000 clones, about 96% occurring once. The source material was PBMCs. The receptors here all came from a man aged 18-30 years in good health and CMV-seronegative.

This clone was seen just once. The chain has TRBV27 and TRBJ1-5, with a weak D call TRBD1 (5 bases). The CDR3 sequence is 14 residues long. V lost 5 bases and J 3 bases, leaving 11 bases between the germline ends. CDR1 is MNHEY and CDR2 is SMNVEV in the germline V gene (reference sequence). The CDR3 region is CASSPRQHNQPQHF. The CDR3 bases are TGTGCCAGCAGTCCCCGACAGCACAATCAGCCCCAGCATTTT.

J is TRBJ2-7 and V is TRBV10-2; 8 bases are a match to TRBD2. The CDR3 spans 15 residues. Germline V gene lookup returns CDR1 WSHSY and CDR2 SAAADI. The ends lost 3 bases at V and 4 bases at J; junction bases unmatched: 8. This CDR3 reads CASSEPLAAQYEQYF. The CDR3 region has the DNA TGCGCCAGCAGTGAACCACTAGCGGCTCAATACGAGCAGTACTTC.

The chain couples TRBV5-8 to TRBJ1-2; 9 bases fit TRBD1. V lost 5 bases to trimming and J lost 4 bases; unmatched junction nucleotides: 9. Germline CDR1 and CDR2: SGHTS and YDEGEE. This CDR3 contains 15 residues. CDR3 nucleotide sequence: TGTGCCAGCAGAGTCCCCGGGACAGGGTTCTATGGCTACACCTTC. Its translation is CASRVPGTGFYGYTF.

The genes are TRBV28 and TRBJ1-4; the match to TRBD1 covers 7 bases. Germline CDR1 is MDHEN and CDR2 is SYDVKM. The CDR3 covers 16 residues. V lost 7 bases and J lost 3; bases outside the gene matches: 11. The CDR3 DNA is TGTGCCAGCACCTGGACCGGGACAGCATCTAATGAAAAACTGTTTTTT. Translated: CASTWTGTASNEKLFF.

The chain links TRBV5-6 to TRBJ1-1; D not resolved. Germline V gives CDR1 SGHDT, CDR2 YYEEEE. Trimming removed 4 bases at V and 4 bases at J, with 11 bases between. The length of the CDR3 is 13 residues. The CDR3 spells CASSGGPFTEAFF. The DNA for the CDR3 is TGTGCCAGCAGCGGCGGTCCCTTCACTGAAGCTTTCTTT.